This is a list of T cell receptor beta chains from one sample in a study of identifying expanded T cells in peripheral blood. Assay used: immunoSEQ multiplex PCR; TCRdb lists only in-frame clones, some missing. This table holds about 83,000 clones, about nine tenths found once. What was sequenced was blood. The receptor set was obtained from a person between 18 and 75 years old in good health. Both conserved end residues are part of each CDR3. The order of the fields is V gene, J gene, D gene, CDR3 DNA, CDR3 protein. A D gene is named only where the DNA matches it firmly.

>TRBV7-3|TRBJ2-3|NA
TGTGCCAGCAGCCCGCAAGCCGGAGATACGCAGTATTTT
CASSPQAGDTQYF
>TRBV18|TRBJ1-5|NA
TGTGCCAGCTCACCAGGCCAGAGCAATCAGCCCCAGCATTTT
CASSPGQSNQPQHF
>TRBV5-6|TRBJ2-3|TRBD2
TGTGCCAGCAGCTTGGCGTTGCTAGCGGGAGTGGCAGATACGCAGTATTTT
CASSLALLAGVADTQYF
>TRBV2|TRBJ1-5|NA
TGTGCCAGCAGTGAGAACGGACGGAGCAATCAGCCCCAGCATTTT
CASSENGRSNQPQHF
>TRBV5-1|TRBJ2-3|TRBD1
TGCGCCAGCAGCTCCGAACCTACCGGGACAGGGGGCGCAGATACGCAGTATTTT
CASSSEPTGTGGADTQYF
>TRBV28|TRBJ2-3|NA
TGTGCCAGCAGTTTAGGGACGTATACGCAGTATTTT
CASSLGTYTQYF
>TRBV18|TRBJ2-1|TRBD2
TGTGCCAGCAAAAACGGACTAGCGGGAAGCAATGAGCAGTTCTTC
CASKNGLAGSNEQFF
>TRBV9|TRBJ1-4|NA
TGTGCCAGCAGTGACGGAAGCCAGGGTCGGGAAAAACTGTTTTTT
CASSDGSQGREKLFF
>TRBV6-6|TRBJ1-2|NA
TGTGCCAGCAGTTACAACACGCCGCCATATGGCTACACCTTC
CASSYNTPPYGYTF
>TRBV2|TRBJ2-5|TRBD2
TGTGCCAGCCGGGGGGACGGACAAGAGACCCAGTACTTC
CASRGDGQETQYF
>TRBV6-5|TRBJ2-7|NA
TGTGCCAGCAGTTACTACGGCGGGCAGGGCTACGAGCAGTACTTC
CASSYYGGQGYEQYF
>TRBV6-5|TRBJ1-2|NA
TGTGCCAGCAGTTCCCCCGGAGGTATCGGTGGCTACACCTTC
CASSSPGGIGGYTF
>TRBV11-2|TRBJ1-1|NA
TGTGCCAGCAGCTCTGAGGGGAATGAAGCTTTCTTT
CASSSEGNEAFF
>TRBV7-2|TRBJ2-3|NA
TGTGCCAGCAGAAGACGGTCCGACGGCACAGATACGCAGTATTTT
CASRRRSDGTDTQYF